The source of this T cell receptor (beta chain) is a study of shared clonotypes between healthy human individuals. This CDR3 region has 20 residues. The junction had 15 bases not matched to a gene; V was cut back by 6 bases and J by 1 base. Germline assignment: CDR1 MDHEN and CDR2 SYDVKM. Original processing notes: Junction-only sequences without quality scores came from ImmunoSEQ, so filtering differed. Some clones are missing from TCRdb's copy, which holds only in-frame ones; the method was immunoSEQ multiplex PCR. V and J calls and clone size are given by that table; D and trimming were obtained from the DNA. Here the sample spans about 450,000 clones, 70% to 80% being singletons.

This chain joins TRBV28 and TRBJ2-3, with TRBD2 matching over 14 bases. The sample comprised PBMCs. This TCR came from a woman aged 40 to 50 in good health. Some clones in this sample may be carry-over from other donors' samples. CDR3 sequence: CASRRTSGRQFRSGTDTQYF. In DNA, the CDR3 is TGTGCCAGCAGGAGGACTAGCGGGAGGCAATTCCGTTCTGGCACAGATACGCAGTATTTT.